This TCR beta chain was recovered during a study of cytomegalovirus exposure and HLA in healthy donors. A multiplex PCR was run with 60 Vbeta primers and 13 Jbeta primers. Libraries were prepared by immunoSEQ multiplex PCR; TCRdb keeps only in-frame clonotypes and omits some of them. This sample yields a few hundred thousand clones, of which about 93% are seen a single time; about 1.7% belongs to the top ten. The length of the CDR3 is 13 residues. V was cut by 7 bases and J by 1 base, with 11 bases left in between. The germline CDR1 and CDR2 sequences are WSHSY and SAAADI. Sequenced sample: PBMCs. The receptor was derived from a girl under 10 years old in good health and CMV-seronegative. The rearrangement uses TRBV10-2 and TRBJ2-7, with TRBD2 as a possible D gene (5 bases). The CDR3 spells CASKLPGSYEQYF. CDR3 bases: TGCGCCAGCAAACTTCCGGGATCCTACGAGCAGTACTTC.